This section outlines one T cell receptor (beta chain) sequence together with its context. Original processing methods: From reference gene primer amplification, estimates of nucleated cell counts were derived. Here immunoSEQ multiplex PCR was the method, and the copy in TCRdb shows in-frame clones only, minus some. The V and J calls and clone size come from that table; D and trimming were worked out from the DNA. The sample consists of about 160,000 clones, roughly 90% of them appearing once. The V and J ends lost 6 bases and 4 bases, in that order; junction bases with no gene match: 9. Germline-derived CDR1 and CDR2 are MNHEY and SVGAGI. The CDR3 loop spans 15 amino acids. These data originate in a study of blood T cell repertoires in COVID-19. At the level of the study: Sample material is recorded as cDNA or gDNA derived from T cells, B-cell-depleted T cells, or PBMCs.

The TCR comes from a man in his forties or fifties with acute or convalescent COVID-19. The J gene is TRBJ1-2, the V gene TRBV6-5; 9 nucleotides agree with TRBD1. What was sequenced was peripheral blood. The CDR3 DNA reads TGTGCCAGCAGCCCCACAGGGGGCACGGTCTATGGCTACACCTTC. Protein sequence: CASSPTGGTVYGYTF.